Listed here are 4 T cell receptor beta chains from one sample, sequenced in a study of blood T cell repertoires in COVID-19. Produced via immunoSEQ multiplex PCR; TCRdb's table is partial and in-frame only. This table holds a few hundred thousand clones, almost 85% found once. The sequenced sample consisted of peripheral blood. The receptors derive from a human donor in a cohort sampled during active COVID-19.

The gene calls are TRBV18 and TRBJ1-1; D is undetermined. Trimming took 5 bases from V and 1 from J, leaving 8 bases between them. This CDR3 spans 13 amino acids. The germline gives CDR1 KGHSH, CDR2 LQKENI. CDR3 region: CASSGQANTEAFF. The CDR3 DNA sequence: TGTGCCAGCTCAGGTCAAGCGAACACTGAAGCTTTCTTT.

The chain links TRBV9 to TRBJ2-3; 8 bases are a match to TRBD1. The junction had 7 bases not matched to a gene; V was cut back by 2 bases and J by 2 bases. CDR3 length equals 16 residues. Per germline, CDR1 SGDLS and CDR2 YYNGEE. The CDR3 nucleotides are TGTGCCAGCAGCGTGGGGGACAGGAGAACCACAGATACGCAGTATTTT. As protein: CASSVGDRRTTDTQYF.

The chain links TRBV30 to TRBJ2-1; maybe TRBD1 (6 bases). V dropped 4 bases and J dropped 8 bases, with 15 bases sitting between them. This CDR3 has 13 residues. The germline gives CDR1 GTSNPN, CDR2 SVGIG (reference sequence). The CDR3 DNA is TGTGCCTGGAACCAGGGGATTTACTATGAGCAGTTCTTC. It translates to CAWNQGIYYEQFF.

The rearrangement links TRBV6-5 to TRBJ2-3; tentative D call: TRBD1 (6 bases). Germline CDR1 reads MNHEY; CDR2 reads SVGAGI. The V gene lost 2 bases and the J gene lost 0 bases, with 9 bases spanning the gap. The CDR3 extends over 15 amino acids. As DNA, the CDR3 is TGTGCCAGCAGTTACGGGACATATAGCACAGATACGCAGTATTTT. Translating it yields CASSYGTYSTDTQYF.